Here is one TCR beta chain with its context. The junction had 7 bases not matched to a gene; V was cut back by 2 bases and J by 7 bases. CDR1 is DFQATT and CDR2 is SNEGSKA in the germline V gene (reference sequence). This CDR3 has 13 amino acids. TCRdb analysed the RT-PCR reads with MiXCR anew, one entry per CDR3 protein. Of more than 550,000 distinct CDR3 sequences in the sample, approximately 15% were seen once. The rearrangement joins TRBV20-1 to TRBJ1-2; 7 positions agree with TRBD1. The clonotype was recovered from a female donor in good health, serving as a healthy control. Input material: memory CD4+ T cells from blood. In DNA, the CDR3 is TGCAGTGCTAGAAACAAGGGGGACAGTGGCTACACCTTC. This gives the protein CSARNKGDSGYTF.